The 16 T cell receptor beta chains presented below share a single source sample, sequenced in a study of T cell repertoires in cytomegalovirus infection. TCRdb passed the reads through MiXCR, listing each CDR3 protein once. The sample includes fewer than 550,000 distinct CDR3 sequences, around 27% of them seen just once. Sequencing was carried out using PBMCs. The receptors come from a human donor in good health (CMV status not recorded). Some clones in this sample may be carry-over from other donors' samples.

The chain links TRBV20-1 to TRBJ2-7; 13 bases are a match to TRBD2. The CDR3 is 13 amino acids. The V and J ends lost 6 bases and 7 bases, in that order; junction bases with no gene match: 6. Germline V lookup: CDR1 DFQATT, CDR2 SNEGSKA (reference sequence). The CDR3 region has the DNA TGCAGTGCCAGACTAGCGGGAGGTGGTGAGCAGTACTTC. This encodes CSARLAGGGEQYF.

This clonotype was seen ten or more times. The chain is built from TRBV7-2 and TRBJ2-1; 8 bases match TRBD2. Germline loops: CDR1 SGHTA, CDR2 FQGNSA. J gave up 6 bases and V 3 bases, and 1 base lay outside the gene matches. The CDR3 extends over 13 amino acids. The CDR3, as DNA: TGTGCCAGCAGCTTCGGACTAGCCAATGAGCAGTTCTTC. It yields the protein CASSFGLANEQFF.

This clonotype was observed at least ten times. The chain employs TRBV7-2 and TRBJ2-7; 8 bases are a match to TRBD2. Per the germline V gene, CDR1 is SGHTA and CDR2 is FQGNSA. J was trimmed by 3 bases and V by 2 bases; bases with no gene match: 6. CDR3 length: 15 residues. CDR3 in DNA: TGTGCCAGCAGCTTAACGACTAGCGCCTACTACGAGCAGTACGTC. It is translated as CASSLTTSAYYEQYV.

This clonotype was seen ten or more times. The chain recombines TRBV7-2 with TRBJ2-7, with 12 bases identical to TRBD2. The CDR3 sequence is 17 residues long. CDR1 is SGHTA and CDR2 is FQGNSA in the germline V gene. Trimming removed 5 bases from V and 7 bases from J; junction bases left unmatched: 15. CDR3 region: CASSPLGLAGGFGEQYF. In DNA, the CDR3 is TGTGCCAGCAGCCCCCTTGGGCTAGCGGGAGGGTTTGGGGAGCAGTACTTC.

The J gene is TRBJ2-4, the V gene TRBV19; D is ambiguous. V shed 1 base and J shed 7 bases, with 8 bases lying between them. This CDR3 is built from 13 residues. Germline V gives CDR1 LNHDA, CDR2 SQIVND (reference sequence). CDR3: CASSIVGRNIQYF. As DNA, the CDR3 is TGTGCCAGTAGTATAGTCGGACGGAACATTCAGTACTTC.

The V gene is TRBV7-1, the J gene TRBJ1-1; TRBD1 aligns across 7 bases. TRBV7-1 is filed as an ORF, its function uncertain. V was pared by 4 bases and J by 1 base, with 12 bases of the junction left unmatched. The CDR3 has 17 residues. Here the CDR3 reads CASSYDPTGLGNTEAFF. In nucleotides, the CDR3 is TGTGCCAGCAGCTATGACCCGACAGGGCTCGGGAACACTGAAGCTTTCTTT.

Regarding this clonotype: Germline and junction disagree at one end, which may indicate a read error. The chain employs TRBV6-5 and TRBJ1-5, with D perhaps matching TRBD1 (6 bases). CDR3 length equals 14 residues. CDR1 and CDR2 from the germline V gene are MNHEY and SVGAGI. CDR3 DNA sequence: TGTGGCAGCAAAATACAGGGAGGAGAACAGCCCCAGCATTTT. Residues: CGSKIQGGEQPQHF.

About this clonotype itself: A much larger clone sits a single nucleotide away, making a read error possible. The CDR3 loop is CASSLLQGTEAFF. The CDR3 DNA sequence: TGTGCCAGCAGCTTATTACAGGGCACTGAAGCTTTCTTT. The V call is TRBV7-9, the J call TRBJ1-1, with a possible D match to TRBD1 (6 bases). Trimming removed 2 bases at V and 4 bases at J, with 8 bases between. CDR1 SEHNR and CDR2 FQNEAQ come from the germline V gene (reference sequence). The CDR3 spans 13 residues.

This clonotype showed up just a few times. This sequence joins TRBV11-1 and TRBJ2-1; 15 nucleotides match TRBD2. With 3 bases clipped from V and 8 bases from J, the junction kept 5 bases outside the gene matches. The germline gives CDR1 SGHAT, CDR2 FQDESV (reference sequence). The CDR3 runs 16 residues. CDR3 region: CASSFGLAGGWDEQFF. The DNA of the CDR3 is TGTGCCAGCAGCTTCGGACTAGCGGGAGGGTGGGATGAGCAGTTCTTC.

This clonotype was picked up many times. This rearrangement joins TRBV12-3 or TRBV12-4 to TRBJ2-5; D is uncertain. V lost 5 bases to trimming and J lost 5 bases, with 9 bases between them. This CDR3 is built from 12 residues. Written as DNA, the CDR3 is TGTGCCAGCAGTGATTCGGCGGAGACCCAGTACTTC. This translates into CASSDSAETQYF.

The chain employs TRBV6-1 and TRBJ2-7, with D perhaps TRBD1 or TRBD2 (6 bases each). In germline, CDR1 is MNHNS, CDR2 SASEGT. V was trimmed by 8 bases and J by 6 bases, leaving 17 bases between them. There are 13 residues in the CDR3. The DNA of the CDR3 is TGTGCCAGCTCACAGGGACTGCAGAGCGAGCAGTACTTC. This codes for CASSQGLQSEQYF.

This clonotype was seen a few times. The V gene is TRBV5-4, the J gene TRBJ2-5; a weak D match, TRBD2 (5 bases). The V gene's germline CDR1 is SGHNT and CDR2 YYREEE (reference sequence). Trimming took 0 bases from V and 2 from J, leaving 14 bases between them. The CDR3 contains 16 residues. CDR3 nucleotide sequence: TGTGCCAGCAGCTTGGCCACGGCCCGACTACAAGAGACCCAGTACTTC. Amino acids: CASSLATARLQETQYF.

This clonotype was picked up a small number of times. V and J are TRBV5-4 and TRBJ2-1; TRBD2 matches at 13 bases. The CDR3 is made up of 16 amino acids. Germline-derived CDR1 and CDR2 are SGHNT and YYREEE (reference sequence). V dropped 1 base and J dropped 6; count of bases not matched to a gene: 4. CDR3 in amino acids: CASSLPGTSGANEQFF. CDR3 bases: TGTGCCAGCAGCTTGCCCGGGACTAGCGGGGCCAATGAGCAGTTCTTC.

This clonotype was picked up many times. The CDR3 DNA is TGTGCCAGCAGTTCAATCGCAGTTTTTCCGGCTTTCTTT. Its protein is CASSSIAVFPAFF. This chain joins TRBV12-3 or TRBV12-4 and TRBJ1-1, with no clear D. V lost 4 bases and J 11 bases, leaving 17 bases between the germline ends. CDR3 size: 13 residues.

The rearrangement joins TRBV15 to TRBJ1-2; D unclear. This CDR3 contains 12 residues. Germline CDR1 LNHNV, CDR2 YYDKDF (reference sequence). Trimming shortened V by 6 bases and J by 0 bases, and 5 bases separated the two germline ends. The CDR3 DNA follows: TGTGCCACCAGGGATTCTAACTATGGCTACACCTTC. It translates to CATRDSNYGYTF.

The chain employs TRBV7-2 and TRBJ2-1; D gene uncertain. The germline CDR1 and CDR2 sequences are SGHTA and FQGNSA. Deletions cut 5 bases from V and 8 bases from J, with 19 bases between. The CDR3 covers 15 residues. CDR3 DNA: TGTGCCAGCAGCCCCTCGGGCGTCGCATGGGATGAGCAGTTCTTC. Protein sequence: CASSPSGVAWDEQFF.